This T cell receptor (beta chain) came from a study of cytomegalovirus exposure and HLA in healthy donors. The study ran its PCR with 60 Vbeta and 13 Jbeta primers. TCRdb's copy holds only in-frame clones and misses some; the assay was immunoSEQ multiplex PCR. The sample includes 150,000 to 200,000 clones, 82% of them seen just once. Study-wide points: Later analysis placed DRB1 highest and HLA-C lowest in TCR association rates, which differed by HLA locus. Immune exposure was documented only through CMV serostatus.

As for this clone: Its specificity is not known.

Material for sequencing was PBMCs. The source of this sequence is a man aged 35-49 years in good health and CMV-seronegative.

The CDR3 sequence: CASSQDTGSRRQNTDTQYF. The DNA for the CDR3 is TGCGCCAGCAGCCAAGACACCGGGTCTCGTCGGCAAAACACAGATACGCAGTATTTT. The J gene is TRBJ2-3, the V gene TRBV4-3, with D unresolved. V was clipped by 0 bases and J by 2 bases, with 21 bases between them. Germline lookup yields CDR1 LGHNA and CDR2 YSLEER. There are 19 residues in the CDR3.